This T cell receptor beta chain was recovered during a study of blood T cell repertoires in COVID-19 (dated by TCRdb to 2020 to 2021). Notes on the research overall: Samples covering the acute and convalescent phases of COVID-19 were provided by collaborators in the United States, Italy and Spain. The repertoires were made available in a free public database intended to serve as a resource for research on the immune response to SARS-CoV-2. HLA class I and class II types, where available, came from metadata supplied by the sample provider rather than from assay-based typing. The dataset comprised deeply sampled blood TCRbeta repertoires from subjects exposed to, actively infected with, or recovered from COVID-19. The samples were drawn from two sources: the first 160 participants of the ongoing ImmuneRACE study, and over 1,000 subjects contributed by 6 global collaborators. A de-identified subject ID, COVID-19 status, age in years and sex were almost always included in the sample metadata. The material from the prospective study consisted of cDNA or gDNA derived from T cells, B-cell-depleted T cells, or PBMCs. The study at large found these results: How much clinical and demographic metadata was included differed by source and by participant, and the metadata was provided uncurated.

TCRbeta CDR3 regions were amplified from genomic DNA using the immunoSEQ Assay, a bias-controlled multiplex PCR. The published analysis was carried out like this. The number of nucleated cells in each sample was estimated from the amplification of reference gene primers within the assay. To quantify the absolute abundance of each unique TCRbeta CDR3 rearrangement, sequence reads were collapsed and filtered. For each sample, productive Simpson clonality was calculated by taking the square root of Simpson's diversity index across productive rearrangements. The clones in this table, taken by TCRdb from immuneACCESS, are in-frame only. Not every clone is retained; where verified, under half of the shortfall comes from an unresolved V gene, and the cause of the rest is unknown. V and J calls and clone size are those listed in that table; D and trimming were worked out from the DNA. In all, the sample holds about 70,000 clones, and roughly nine tenths of those were seen once. The biggest ten clones account for just over 2.5% of the sample.

Details on this clone: Its recognized antigen is unknown. No base quality information exists; no much larger clone differs at one position.

V is shortened by 3 bases, J by 0 bases, and the region joining them spans 6 bases. CDR1 SGHAT and CDR2 FQNNGV are derived from the germline V gene. Including the terminal cysteine and phenylalanine, the CDR3 comprises 15 residues. CDR3 DNA only is kept here, 45 bases in frame from base 1. One collaborating source in Seattle enrolled patients during active infection and followed them longitudinally through the course of disease. Collaborating institutions collected whole blood in K2EDTA tubes following their own protocols. For TCRbeta analysis, collaborators shipped samples as frozen whole blood, isolated PBMCs, or DNA extracted from either of those sample types.

The receptor's source is a man aged 45 to 65 with COVID-19, enrolled during active disease. Recombination joined TRBV11-2 with TRBJ2-6, with the D segment identity uncertain. The sample taken for sequencing was peripheral blood. The CDR3 is CASSFISSGANVLTF. The bases read TGTGCCAGCAGCTTTATTAGCTCTGGGGCCAACGTCCTGACTTTC. Beyond the CDR3, the reference TRBV11-2 and TRBJ2-6 genes provide the residues; the full variable domain reads: EAGVAQSPRYKIIEKRQSVAFWCNPISGHATLYWYQQILGQGPKLLIQFQNNGVVDDSQLPKDRFSAERLKGVDSTLKIQPAKLEDSAVYLCASSFISSGANVLTFGAGSRLTVL.